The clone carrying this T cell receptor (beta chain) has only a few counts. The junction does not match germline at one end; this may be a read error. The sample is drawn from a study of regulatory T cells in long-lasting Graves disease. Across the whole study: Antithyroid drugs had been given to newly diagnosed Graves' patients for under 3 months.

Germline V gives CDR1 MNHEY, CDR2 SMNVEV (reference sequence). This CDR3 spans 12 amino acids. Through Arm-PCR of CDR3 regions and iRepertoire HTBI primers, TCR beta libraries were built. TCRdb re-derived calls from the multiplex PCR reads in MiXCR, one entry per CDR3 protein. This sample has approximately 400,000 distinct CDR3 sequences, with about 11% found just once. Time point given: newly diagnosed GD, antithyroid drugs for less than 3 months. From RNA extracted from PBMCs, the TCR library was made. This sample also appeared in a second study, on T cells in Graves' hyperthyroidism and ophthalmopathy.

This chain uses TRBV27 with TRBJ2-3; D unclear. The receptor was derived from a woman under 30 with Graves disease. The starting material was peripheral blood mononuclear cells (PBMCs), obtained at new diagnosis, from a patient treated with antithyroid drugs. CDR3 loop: CAGSFEGDTQYF. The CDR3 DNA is TGTGCCGGCAGTTTTGAAGGGGATACGCAGTATTTT.